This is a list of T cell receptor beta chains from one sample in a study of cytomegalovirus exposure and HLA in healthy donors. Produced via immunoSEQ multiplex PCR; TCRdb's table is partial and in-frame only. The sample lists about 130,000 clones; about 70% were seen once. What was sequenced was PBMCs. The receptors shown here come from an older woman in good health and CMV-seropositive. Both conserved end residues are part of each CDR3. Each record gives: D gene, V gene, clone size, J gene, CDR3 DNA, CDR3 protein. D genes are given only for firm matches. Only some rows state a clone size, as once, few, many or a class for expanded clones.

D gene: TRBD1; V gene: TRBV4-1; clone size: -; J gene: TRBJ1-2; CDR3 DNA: TGCGCCAGCACCGGGCGAGGGGGCGGCAACTATGGCTACACCTTC; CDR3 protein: CASTGRGGGNYGYTF
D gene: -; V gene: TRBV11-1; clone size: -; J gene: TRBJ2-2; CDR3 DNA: TGTGCCAGCAGCCACCGGGAGGGGGCGCGTACCGGGGAGCTGTTTTTT; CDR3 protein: CASSHREGARTGELFF
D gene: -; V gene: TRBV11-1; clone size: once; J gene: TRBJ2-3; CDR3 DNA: TGTGCCAGCAGCTTACGCGGCACAGATACGCAGTATTTT; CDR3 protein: CASSLRGTDTQYF
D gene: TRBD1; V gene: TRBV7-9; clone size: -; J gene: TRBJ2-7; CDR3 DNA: TGTGCCAGCAGCTGGGTCGGGACAGGGGGTTCCTACGAGCAGTACTTC; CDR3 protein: CASSWVGTGGSYEQYF
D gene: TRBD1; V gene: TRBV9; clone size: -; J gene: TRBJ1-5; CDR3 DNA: TGTGCCAGCAGCGTGACAGGGGGGAAAAATCAGCCCCAGCATTTT; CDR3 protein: CASSVTGGKNQPQHF
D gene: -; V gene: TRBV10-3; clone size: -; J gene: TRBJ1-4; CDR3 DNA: TGTGCCATCAGTGAAGGGGCAACTAATGAAAAACTGTTTTTT; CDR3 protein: CAISEGATNEKLFF
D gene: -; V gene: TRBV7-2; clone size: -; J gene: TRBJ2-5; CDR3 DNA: TGTGCCAGCAGCTCCGATAGTGAGACCCAGTACTTC; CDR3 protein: CASSSDSETQYF
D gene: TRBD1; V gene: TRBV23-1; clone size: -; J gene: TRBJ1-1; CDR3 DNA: TGCGCCAGCAGGGACCACAGGGGGCCTACCGCTGAAGCTTTCTTT; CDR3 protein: CASRDHRGPTAEAFF
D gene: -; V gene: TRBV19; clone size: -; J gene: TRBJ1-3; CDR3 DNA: TGTGCCAGTATTAACAGGGATGCGGGAAACACCATATATTTT; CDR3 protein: CASINRDAGNTIYF
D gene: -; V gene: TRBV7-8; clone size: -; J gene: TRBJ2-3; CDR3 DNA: TGTGCCAGCAGCCTCCCGCGGCGGGATACGCAGTATTTT; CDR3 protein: CASSLPRRDTQYF
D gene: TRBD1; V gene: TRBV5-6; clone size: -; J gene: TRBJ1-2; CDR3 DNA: TGTGCCAGCAGCTGGACAGGGGTGGTCTATGGCTACACCTTC; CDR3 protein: CASSWTGVVYGYTF
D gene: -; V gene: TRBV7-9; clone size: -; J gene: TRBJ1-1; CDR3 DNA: TGTGCCAGCAGCTTTAGTACAGGCATGAACACTGAAGCTTTCTTT; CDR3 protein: CASSFSTGMNTEAFF
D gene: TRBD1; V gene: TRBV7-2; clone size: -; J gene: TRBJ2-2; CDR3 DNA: TGTGCCAGCAGCTTACCGGGACAGGTTTCGTCCGGGGAGCTGTTTTTT; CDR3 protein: CASSLPGQVSSGELFF
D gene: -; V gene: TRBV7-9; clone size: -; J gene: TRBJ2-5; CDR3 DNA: TGTGCCAGCAGCTTAAGTGACGGGAGAGAGACCCAGTACTTC; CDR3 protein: CASSLSDGRETQYF
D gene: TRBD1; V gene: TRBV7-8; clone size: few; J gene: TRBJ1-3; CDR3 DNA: TGTGCCAGCAGCTTAATGGGACAGGGAGACGTCTCTGGAAACACCATATATTTT; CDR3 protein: CASSLMGQGDVSGNTIYF
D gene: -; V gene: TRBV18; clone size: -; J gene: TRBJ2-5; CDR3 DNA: TGTGCCAGCCACGCAGGGGTAGCTCAAGAGACCCAGTACTTC; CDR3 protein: CASHAGVAQETQYF
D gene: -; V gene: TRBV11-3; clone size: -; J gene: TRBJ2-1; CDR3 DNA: TGTGCCAGCAGCTTGGATCTGGGAGGCTCCTACAATGAGCAGTTCTTC; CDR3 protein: CASSLDLGGSYNEQFF
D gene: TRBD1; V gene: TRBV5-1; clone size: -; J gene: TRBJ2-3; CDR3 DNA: TGCGCCAGCGGGAGACAGGGTACCTGGAGCACAGATACGCAGTATTTT; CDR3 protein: CASGRQGTWSTDTQYF
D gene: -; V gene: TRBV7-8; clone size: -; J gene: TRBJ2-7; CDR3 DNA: TGTGCCAGCAGCCAGGACACCTACGAGCAGTACTTC; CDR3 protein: CASSQDTYEQYF
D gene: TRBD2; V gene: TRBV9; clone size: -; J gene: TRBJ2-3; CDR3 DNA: TGTGCCAGCAGCGGCTCAGGGAAACTAGCGGGGGAGAGCACAGATACGCAGTATTTT; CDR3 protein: CASSGSGKLAGESTDTQYF
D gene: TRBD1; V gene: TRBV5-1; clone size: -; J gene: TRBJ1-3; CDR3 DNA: TGCGCCAGCAGCTTACCGGACAGGGGCTCTGGAAACACCATATATTTT; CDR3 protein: CASSLPDRGSGNTIYF
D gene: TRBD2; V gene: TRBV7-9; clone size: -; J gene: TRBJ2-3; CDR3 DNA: TGTGCCAGCAGCTTAGGATTGGGCGGGGGGGGCACAGATACGCAGTATTTT; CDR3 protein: CASSLGLGGGGTDTQYF